The T cell receptor (beta chain) described here comes from a study of shared clonotypes between healthy human individuals. There are 12 residues in the CDR3. Trimming removed 0 bases from V and 10 bases from J, with 8 bases in between. Germline V CDR1 and CDR2: SGHRS, YFSETQ. Data came from immunoSEQ multiplex PCR; TCRdb stores just in-frame clones and leaves some out. The sample lists 2.3 million or so clones; about 92% were seen once. The TCR sequence derives from a man aged 18 to 29 in good health. Some clones in this sample may be carry-over from other donors' samples. This chain uses TRBV5-1 with TRBJ2-1; D remains ambiguous. Material for sequencing was naive CD4+ T cells from PBMCs. Subset meaning: CD45RA+ positively selected. The CDR3 DNA is TGCGCCAGCAGCTTGGCCGGAGCAGAGCAGTTCTTC. Translation: CASSLAGAEQFF.